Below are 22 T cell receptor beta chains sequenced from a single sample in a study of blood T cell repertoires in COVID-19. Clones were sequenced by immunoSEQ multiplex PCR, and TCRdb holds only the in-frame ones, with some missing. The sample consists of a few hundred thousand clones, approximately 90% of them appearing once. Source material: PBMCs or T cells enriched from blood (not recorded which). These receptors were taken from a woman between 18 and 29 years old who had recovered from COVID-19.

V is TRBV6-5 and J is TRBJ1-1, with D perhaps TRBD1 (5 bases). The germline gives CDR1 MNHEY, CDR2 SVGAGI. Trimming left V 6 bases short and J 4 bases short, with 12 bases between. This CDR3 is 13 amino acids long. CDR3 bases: TGTGCCAGCAGGAGACAGCTGATCACTGAAGCTTTCTTT. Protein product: CASRRQLITEAFF.

The CDR3 sequence is CASSQGTTGWGNQPQHF. CDR3 bases: TGCGCCAGCAGCCAAGGGACGACAGGTTGGGGCAATCAGCCCCAGCATTTT. V gene TRBV4-1 combines with J gene TRBJ1-5, with D perhaps matching TRBD1 (6 bases). Germline V lookup: CDR1 MGHRA, CDR2 YSYEKL. The CDR3 is 17 amino acids. The V end lost 1 base, the J end lost 2 bases, and 15 bases lay between the germline ends.

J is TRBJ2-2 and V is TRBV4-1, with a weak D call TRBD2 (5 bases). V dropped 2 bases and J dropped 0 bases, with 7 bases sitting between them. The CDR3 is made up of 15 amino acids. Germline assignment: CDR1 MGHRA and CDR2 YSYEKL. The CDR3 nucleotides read TGCGCCAGCAGCCAACCGGGGACGAACACCGGGGAGCTGTTTTTT. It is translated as CASSQPGTNTGELFF.

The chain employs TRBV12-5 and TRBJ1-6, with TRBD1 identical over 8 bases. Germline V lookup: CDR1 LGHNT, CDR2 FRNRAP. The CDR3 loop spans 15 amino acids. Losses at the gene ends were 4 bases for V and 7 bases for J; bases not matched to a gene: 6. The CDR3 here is CASGSPTGVNSPLHF. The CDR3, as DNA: TGTGCTAGTGGTTCCCCGACAGGGGTGAATTCACCCCTCCACTTT.

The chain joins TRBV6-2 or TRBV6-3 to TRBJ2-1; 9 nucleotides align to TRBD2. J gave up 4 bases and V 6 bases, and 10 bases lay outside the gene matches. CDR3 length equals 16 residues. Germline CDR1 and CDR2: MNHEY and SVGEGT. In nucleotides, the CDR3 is TGTGCCAGCAGCTCCCCCGGCGGGGGGGGATACAATGAGCAGTTCTTC. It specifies CASSSPGGGGYNEQFF.

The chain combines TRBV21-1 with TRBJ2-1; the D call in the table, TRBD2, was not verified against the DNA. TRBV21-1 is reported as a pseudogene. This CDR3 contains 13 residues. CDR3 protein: CASTAKTHNEQFF. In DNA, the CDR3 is TGTGCCAGCACCGCTAAAACTCACAATGAGCAGTTCTTC.

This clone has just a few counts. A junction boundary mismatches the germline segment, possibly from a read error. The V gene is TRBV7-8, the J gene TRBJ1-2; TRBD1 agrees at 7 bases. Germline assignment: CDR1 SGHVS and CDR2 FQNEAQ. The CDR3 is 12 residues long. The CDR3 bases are TGTGCCAGCAGCAGAGGACAGGTCCTGCTGGCCTTC. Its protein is CASSRGQVLLAF.

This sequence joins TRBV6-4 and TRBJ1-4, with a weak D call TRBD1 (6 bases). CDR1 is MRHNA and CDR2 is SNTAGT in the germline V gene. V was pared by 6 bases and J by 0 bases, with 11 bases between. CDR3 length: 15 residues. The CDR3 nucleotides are TGTGCCAGCAGAGGACAGAGGGCAACTAATGAAAAACTGTTTTTT. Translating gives CASRGQRATNEKLFF.

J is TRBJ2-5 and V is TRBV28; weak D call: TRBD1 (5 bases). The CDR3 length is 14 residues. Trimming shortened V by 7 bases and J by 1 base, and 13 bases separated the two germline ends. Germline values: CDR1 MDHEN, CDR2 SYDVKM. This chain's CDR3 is CASNYKGIQETQYF. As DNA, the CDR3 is TGTGCCAGCAACTACAAGGGGATCCAAGAGACCCAGTACTTC. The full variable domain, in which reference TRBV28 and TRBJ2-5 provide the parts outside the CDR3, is DVKVTQSSRYLVKRTGEKVFLECVQDMDHENMFWYRQDPGLGLRLIYFSYDVKMKEKGDIPEGYSVSREKKERFSLILESASTNQTSMYLCASNYKGIQETQYFGPGTRLLVL.

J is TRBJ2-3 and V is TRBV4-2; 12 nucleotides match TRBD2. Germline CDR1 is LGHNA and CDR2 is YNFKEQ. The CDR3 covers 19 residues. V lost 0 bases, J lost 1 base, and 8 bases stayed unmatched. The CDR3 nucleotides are TGTGCCAGCAGCCAAGAGATCCTAGCGGGGGGGCGGGGCACAGATACGCAGTATTTT. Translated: CASSQEILAGGRGTDTQYF.

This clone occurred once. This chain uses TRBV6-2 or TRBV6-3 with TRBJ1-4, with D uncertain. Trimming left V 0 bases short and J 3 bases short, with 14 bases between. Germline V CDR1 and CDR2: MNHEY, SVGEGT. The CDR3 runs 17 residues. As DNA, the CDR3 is TGTGCCAGCAGTTACTCCAGTAACCTAGATTCTAATGAAAAACTGTTTTTT. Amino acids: CASSYSSNLDSNEKLFF.

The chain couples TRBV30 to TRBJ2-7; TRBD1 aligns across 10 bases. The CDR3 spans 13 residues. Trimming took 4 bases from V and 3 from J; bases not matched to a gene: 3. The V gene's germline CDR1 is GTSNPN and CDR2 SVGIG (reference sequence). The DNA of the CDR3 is TGTGCCTGGAAAGGACAGGGGGGCTACGAGCAGTACTTC. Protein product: CAWKGQGGYEQYF.

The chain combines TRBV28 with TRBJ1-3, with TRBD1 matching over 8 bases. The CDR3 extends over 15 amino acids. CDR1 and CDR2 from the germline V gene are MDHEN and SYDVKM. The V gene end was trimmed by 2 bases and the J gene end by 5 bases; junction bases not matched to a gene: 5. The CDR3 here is CASSLRQGWRNTIYF. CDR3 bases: TGTGCCAGCAGTTTACGACAGGGGTGGAGAAACACCATATATTTT.

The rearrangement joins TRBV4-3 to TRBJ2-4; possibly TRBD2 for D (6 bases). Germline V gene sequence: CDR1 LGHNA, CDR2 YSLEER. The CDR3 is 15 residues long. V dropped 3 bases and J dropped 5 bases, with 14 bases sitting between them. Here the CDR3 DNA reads TGCGCCAGCAGCCAGACGGCGGGGCCTCAAAACATTCAGTACTTC. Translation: CASSQTAGPQNIQYF.

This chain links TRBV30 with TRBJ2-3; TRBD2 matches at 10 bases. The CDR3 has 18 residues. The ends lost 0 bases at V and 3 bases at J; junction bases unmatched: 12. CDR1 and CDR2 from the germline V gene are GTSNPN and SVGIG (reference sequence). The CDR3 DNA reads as TGTGCCTGGAGTGTACTAGGGCTAGCGGGGGTACCTACAGATACGCAGTATTTT. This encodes CAWSVLGLAGVPTDTQYF.

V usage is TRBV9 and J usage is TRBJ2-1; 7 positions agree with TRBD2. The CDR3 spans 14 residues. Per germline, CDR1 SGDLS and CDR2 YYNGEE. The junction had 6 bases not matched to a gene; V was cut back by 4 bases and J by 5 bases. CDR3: CASSPLGGDNEQFF. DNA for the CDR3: TGTGCCAGCAGCCCCCTGGGGGGGGACAATGAGCAGTTCTTC.

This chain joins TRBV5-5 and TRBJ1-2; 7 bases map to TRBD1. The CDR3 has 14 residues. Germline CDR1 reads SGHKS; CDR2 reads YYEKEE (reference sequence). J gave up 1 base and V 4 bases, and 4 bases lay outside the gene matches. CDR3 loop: CASSPRDSNYGYTF. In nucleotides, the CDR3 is TGTGCCAGCAGCCCGCGGGACAGTAACTATGGCTACACCTTC.

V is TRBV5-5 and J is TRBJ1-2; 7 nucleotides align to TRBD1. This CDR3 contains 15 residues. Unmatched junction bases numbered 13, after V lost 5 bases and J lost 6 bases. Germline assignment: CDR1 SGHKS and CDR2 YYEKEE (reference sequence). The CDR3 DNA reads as TGTGCCAGCAGTCCGACAGGGACGCTTGGCAATGGCTACACCTTC. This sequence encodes CASSPTGTLGNGYTF.

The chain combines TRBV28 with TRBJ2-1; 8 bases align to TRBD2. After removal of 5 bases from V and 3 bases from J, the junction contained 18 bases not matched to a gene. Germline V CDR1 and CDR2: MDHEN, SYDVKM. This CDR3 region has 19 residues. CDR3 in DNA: TGTGCCAGCAGTAAATTAGCGGGGCGGGCTGCCCTTCACTACAATGAGCAGTTCTTC. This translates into CASSKLAGRAALHYNEQFF.

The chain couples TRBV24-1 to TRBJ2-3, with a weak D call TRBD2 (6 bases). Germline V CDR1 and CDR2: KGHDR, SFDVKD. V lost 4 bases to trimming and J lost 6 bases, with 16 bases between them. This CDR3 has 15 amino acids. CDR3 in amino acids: CATSERAVGTDTQYF. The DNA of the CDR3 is TGTGCCACCAGTGAGCGGGCTGTGGGGACTGATACGCAGTATTTT.

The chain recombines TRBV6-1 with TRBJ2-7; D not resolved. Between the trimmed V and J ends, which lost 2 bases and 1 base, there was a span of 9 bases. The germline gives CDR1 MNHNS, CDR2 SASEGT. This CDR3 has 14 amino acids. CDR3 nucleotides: TGTGCCAGCAGTGAATTTGGCGGATCCTACGAGCAGTACTTC. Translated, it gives CASSEFGGSYEQYF.

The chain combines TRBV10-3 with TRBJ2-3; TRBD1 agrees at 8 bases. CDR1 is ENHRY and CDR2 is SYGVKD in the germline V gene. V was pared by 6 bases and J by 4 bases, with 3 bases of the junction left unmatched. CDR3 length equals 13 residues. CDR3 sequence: CAIREGQADTQYF. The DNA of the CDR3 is TGTGCCATCAGGGAGGGACAGGCAGATACGCAGTATTTT.